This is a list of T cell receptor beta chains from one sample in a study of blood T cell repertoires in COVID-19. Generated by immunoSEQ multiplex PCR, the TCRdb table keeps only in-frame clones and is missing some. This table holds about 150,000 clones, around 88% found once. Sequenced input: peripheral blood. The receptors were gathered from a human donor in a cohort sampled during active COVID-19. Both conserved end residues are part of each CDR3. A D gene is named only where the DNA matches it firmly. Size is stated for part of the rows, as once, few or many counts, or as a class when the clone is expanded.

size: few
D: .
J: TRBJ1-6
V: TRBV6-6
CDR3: CASSYSGYYNSPLHF
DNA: TGTGCCAGCAGTTACTCCGGGTACTATAATTCACCCCTCCACTTT

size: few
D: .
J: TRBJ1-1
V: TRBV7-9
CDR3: CASSTQVTLNTEAFF
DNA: TGTGCCAGCAGCACTCAGGTTACCCTGAACACTGAAGCTTTCTTT

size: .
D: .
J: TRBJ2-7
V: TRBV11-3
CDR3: CASSESPEVSGQYF
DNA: TGTGCCAGCAGCGAATCCCCCGAGGTTTCCGGGCAGTACTTC

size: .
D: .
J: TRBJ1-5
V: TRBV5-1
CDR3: CASSLVPGLAAPQHF
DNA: TGCGCCAGCAGCTTGGTCCCAGGGTTGGCAGCGCCCCAGCATTTT

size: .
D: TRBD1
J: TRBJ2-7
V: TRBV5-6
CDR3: CASSLAPGQGYEQYF
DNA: TGTGCCAGCAGCTTGGCCCCGGGACAGGGGTACGAGCAGTACTTC

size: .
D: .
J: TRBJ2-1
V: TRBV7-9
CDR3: CASSSGTRYNEQFF
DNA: TGTGCCAGCAGTTCCGGGACTCGTTATAATGAGCAGTTCTTC

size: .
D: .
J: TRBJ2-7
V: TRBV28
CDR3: CASRGGDRSYEQYF
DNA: TGTGCCAGCAGGGGGGGGGACAGGTCCTACGAGCAGTACTTC

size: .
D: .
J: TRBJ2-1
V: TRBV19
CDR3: CASSYGGAYNEQFF
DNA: TGTGCCAGTAGTTACGGCGGAGCCTACAATGAGCAGTTCTTC

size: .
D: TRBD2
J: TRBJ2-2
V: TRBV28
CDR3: CATGGVGRTGELFF
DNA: TGTGCCACCGGGGGGGTAGGGCGCACCGGGGAGCTGTTTTTT

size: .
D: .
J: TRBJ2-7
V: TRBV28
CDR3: CASSLSSPGVTYEQYF
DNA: TGTGCCAGCAGTTTATCTAGTCCCGGAGTAACCTACGAGCAGTACTTC

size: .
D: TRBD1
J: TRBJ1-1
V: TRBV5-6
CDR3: CASSLGQGVMNTEAFF
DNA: TGTGCCAGCAGCTTGGGACAGGGGGTAATGAACACTGAAGCTTTCTTT

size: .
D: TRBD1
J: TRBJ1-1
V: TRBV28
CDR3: CASSGTGIYEAFF
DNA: TGTGCCAGCTCGGGGACAGGGATTTATGAAGCTTTCTTT

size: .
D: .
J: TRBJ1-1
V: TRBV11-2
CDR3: CASSRGRGTEAFF
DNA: TGTGCCAGCAGCCGCGGCAGGGGCACTGAAGCTTTCTTT

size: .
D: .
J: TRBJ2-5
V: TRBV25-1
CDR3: CASSEYEGRETQYF
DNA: TGTGCCAGCAGTGAATATGAGGGTAGGGAGACCCAGTACTTC

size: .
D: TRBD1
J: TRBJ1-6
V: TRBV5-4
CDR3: CASSFAGQGFSPLHF
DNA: TGTGCCAGCAGCTTCGCTGGACAGGGGTTTTCACCCCTCCACTTT

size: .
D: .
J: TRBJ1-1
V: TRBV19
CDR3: CALVGGTEAFF
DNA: TGTGCCCTGGTAGGGGGCACTGAAGCTTTCTTT

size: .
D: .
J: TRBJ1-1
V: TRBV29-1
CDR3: CSVLRQSLMNTEAFF
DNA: TGCAGCGTTCTACGACAGTCCCTTATGAACACTGAAGCTTTCTTT

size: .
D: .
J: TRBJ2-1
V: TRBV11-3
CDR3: CASSLVSGRNEQFF
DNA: TGTGCCAGCAGCTTAGTATCAGGGAGGAATGAGCAGTTCTTC

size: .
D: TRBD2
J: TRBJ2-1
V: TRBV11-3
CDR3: CASSAPGLAGSGAYNEQFF
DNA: TGTGCCAGCAGCGCACCGGGACTAGCGGGATCGGGGGCCTACAATGAGCAGTTCTTC

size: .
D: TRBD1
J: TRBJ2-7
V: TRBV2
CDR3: CASSEYPGGSYEQYF
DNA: TGTGCCAGCAGTGAATACCCAGGGGGCAGCTACGAGCAGTACTTC

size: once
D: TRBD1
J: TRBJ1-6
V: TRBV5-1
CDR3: CASSSGTANSPLHF
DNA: TGCGCCAGCAGCTCCGGGACAGCTAATTCACCCCTCCACTTT

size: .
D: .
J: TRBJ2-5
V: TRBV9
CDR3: CASSVEGTGINQETQYF
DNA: TGTGCCAGCAGCGTAGAAGGAACAGGGATAAACCAAGAGACCCAGTACTTC

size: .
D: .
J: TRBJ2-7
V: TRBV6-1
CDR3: CASSEYREGEQYF
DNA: TGTGCCAGCAGTGAATACAGGGAGGGGGAGCAGTACTTC

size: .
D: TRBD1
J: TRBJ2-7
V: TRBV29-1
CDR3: CSVDGQGTPYEQYF
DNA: TGCAGCGTTGACGGACAGGGGACTCCCTACGAGCAGTACTTC

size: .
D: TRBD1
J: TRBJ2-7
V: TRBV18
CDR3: CASSPPRGYEQYF
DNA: TGTGCCAGCTCACCACCCAGGGGGTACGAGCAGTACTTC

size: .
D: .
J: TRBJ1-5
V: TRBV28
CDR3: CASTPGGGRLQPQHF
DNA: TGTGCCAGCACCCCCGGGGGGGGGCGGCTTCAGCCCCAGCATTTT

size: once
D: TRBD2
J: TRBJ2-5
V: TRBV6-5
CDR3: CASSYEGGSGGETQYF
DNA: TGTGCCAGCAGTTACGAGGGCGGGAGTGGAGGAGAGACCCAGTACTTC

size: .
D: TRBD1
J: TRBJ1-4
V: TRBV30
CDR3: CAWSSGTGGLWKLFF
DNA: TGTGCCTGGAGTTCAGGGACAGGGGGTCTTTGGAAACTGTTTTTT

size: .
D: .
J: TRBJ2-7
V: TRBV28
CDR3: CASSFGGSSYEQYF
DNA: TGTGCCAGCAGTTTCGGCGGGTCCTCCTACGAGCAGTACTTC

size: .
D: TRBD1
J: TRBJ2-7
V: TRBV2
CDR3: CASSEQGAYEQYF
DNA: TGTGCCAGCAGTGAACAGGGGGCCTACGAGCAGTACTTC

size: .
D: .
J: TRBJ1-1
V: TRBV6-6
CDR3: CASSYGAGGAFF
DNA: TGTGCCAGCAGTTATGGGGCGGGAGGAGCTTTCTTT

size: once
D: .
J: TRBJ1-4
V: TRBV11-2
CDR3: CASSQGWARGEKLFF
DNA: TGTGCCAGCAGCCAGGGTTGGGCCCGGGGGGAAAAACTGTTTTTT

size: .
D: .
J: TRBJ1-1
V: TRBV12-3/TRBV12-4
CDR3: CASSLELNTEAFF
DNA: TGTGCCAGCAGTTTGGAGTTGAACACTGAAGCTTTCTTT

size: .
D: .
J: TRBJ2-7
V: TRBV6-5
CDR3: CASSTGTSLYF
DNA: TGTGCCAGCAGTACCGGGACTTCTTTGTACTTC

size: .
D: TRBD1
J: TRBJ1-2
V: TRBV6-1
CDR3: CASSDLTGAGGYTF
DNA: TGTGCCAGCAGTGACCTGACAGGGGCCGGGGGCTACACCTTC

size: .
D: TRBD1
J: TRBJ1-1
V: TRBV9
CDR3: CASSVEGQGRAFF
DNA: TGTGCCAGCAGCGTAGAGGGACAGGGGAGAGCTTTCTTT